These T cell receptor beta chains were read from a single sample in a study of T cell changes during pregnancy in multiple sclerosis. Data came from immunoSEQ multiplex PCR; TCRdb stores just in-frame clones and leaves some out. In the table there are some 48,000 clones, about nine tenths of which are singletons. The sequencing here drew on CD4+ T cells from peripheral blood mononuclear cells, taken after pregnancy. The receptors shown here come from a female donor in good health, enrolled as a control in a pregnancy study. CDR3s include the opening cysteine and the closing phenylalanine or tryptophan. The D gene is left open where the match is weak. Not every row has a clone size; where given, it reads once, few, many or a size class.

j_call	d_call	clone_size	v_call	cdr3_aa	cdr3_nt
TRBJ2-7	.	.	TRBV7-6	CASSPGNSEQYF	TGTGCCAGCAGCCCTGGTAATAGCGAGCAGTACTTC
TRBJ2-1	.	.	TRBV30	CAWKRKGGDRFFFYNEQFF	TGTGCCTGGAAGCGTAAAGGGGGAGATAGGTTTTTTTTCTACAATGAGCAGTTCTTC
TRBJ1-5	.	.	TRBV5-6	CASSLGHNSNQPQHF	TGTGCCAGCAGCCTCGGACACAATAGCAATCAGCCCCAGCATTTT
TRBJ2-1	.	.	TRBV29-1	CSVLTLYSYNEQFF	TGCAGCGTGCTGACACTCTACTCCTACAATGAGCAGTTCTTC
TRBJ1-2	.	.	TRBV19	CASRETRRPNYGYTF	TGTGCCAGTAGAGAGACCAGGCGACCTAACTATGGCTACACCTTC
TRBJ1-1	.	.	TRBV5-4	CASSYPGNTEAFF	TGTGCCAGCAGCTATCCAGGGAACACTGAAGCTTTCTTT
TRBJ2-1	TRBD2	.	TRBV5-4	CASSLTGGGYNEQFF	TGTGCCAGCAGCCTTACGGGGGGGGGCTACAATGAGCAGTTCTTC
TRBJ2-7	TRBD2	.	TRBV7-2	CASRSTSGGSYEQYF	TGTGCCAGCAGAAGTACTAGCGGGGGTTCCTACGAGCAGTACTTC
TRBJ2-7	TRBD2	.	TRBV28	CASSLRGPGGQYF	TGTGCCAGCAGTCTGCGGGGCCCGGGAGGGCAGTACTTC
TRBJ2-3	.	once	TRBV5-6	CASSSMARTDTQYF	TGTGCCAGCAGCTCCATGGCCAGAACAGATACGCAGTATTTT
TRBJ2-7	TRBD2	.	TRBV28	CASSLTSGSRYEQYF	TGTGCCAGCAGTTTAACTAGCGGGAGTCGATACGAGCAGTACTTC